The clone carrying this TCR beta chain was observed many times. The antigen is unknown. With template switching, a universal primer site was added, and the cDNA carried unique molecular identifiers. TCRdb redid the calling of the 5' RACE reads with MiXCR, one entry per CDR3 protein. The sample records more than 650,000 distinct CDR3 sequences, roughly 6% being singletons. V dropped 7 bases and J dropped 6 bases, with 9 bases sitting between them. Germline CDR1 and CDR2: SQVTM and ANQGSEA. The length of the CDR3 is 10 residues. The data stem from a study of identical twins. Study-wide findings and caveats: Potential partial confounding of zero-insertion analyses by invariant MAIT and iNKT cells was noted.

Sequencing was performed on naive T cells sorted from blood. The receptor was isolated from a man between 18 and 29 years old in good health. The chain joins TRBV29-1 to TRBJ1-1, with D unresolved. CDR3 DNA sequence: TGCAGCGGTGGGAGGTCTGAAGCTTTCTTT. This translates into CSGGRSEAFF.